This passage covers 28 T cell receptor beta chains from one sample sequenced in a study of tumor and adjacent non-tumor tissue in lung cancer. TCRbeta libraries were built with three rounds of nested PCR, modified from ARM-PCR. TCRdb reanalysed the multiplex PCR reads using MiXCR and keeps one entry per CDR3 protein. Of almost 75,000 distinct CDR3 sequences in the sample, 65% to 75% were seen once. This sample's RNA came from whole unsorted tissue. More than 3 cm separated this lung sample from the edge of the tumor. The sequenced material came from distant non-tumor lung tissue. These receptors were taken from a woman between 50 and 59 years old with non-small cell lung cancer.

This clonotype has more than one count but fewer than ten. A much larger clone is a single base away; this may be a read error. The rearrangement uses TRBV20-1 and TRBJ2-3; maybe TRBD2 (6 bases). The CDR3 is 10 amino acids. CDR1 and CDR2 (germline): DFQATT, SNEGSKA (reference sequence). This CDR3 reads CSGWGDMQYF. The CDR3 DNA is TGCAGTGGATGGGGGGATATGCAGTATTTT.

On this clonotype: A much larger clone lies a single base off, so this may be a read error. The J gene is TRBJ2-1, the V gene TRBV4-1, with D maybe TRBD2 (7 bases). The CDR3 consists of 15 residues. Germline CDR1 MGHRA, CDR2 YSYEKL. The CDR3 region is CVSSQGGVIINEQFF. The CDR3 DNA sequence: TGCGTCAGCAGCCAAGGGGGGGTTATTATCAATGAGCAGTTCTTC.

At least ten counts were recorded for this clonotype. V and J are TRBV29-1 and TRBJ1-2; tentative D call: TRBD1 (6 bases). The germline CDR1 and CDR2 sequences are SQVTM and ANQGSEA. Trimming pared 5 bases from V and 6 bases from J, leaving 10 bases between. CDR3 length: 11 residues. The chain's CDR3 is CSVLGGHGYTF. The CDR3 DNA is TGCAGCGTTTTAGGGGGGCATGGCTACACCTTC.

In regard to this clonotype: One end of the junction fails to match germline, which may point to a read error. As DNA, the CDR3 is TGTGTCAGCAACGACGGGACCCAAGAGACCCAGTACTTC. Translated: CVSNDGTQETQYF. The chain employs TRBV11-2 and TRBJ2-5, with D perhaps assigned TRBD1 or TRBD2 (5 bases each). The CDR3 extends over 13 amino acids. From germline, CDR1 is SGHAT and CDR2 FQNNGV.

This clonotype occurred once. V is TRBV11-2 and J is TRBJ2-2, with D perhaps matching TRBD1 or TRBD2 (5 bases each). CDR3 length: 17 residues. The germline V and J ends were trimmed by 7 bases and 17 bases, with 35 bases remaining between them. Germline V lookup: CDR1 SGHAT, CDR2 FQNNGV. CDR3: CASNFGGSRISTGEPFF. The CDR3 bases are TGTGCCAGCAACTTTGGGGGTAGCAGAATTTCCACCGGGGAGCCCTTTTTT. Variable domain in full (rest from reference TRBV11-2 and TRBJ2-2): EAGVAQSPRYKIIEKRQSVAFWCNPISGHATLYWYQQILGQGPKLLIQFQNNGVVDDSQLPKDRFSAERLKGVDSTLKIQPAKLEDSAVYLCASNFGGSRISTGEPFFGEGSRLTVL.

Ten or more counts support this clonotype. This chain uses TRBV28 with TRBJ1-2; unclear D gene. This CDR3 comprises 12 residues. The germline gives CDR1 MDHEN, CDR2 SYDVKM. CDR3 sequence: CAIKGINYGYTF. The CDR3 DNA reads TGTGCGATTAAAGGGATTAACTATGGCTACACCTTC.

This clonotype was seen just once. One end of the junction does not line up with germline, which may come from a read error. V and J are TRBV6-2 or TRBV6-3 and TRBJ2-1; 8 bases map to TRBD1. The CDR3 consists of 12 residues. CDR1 MNHEY and CDR2 SVGEGT come from the germline V gene. CDR3 amino acids: CTSGLQGDEQFF. CDR3 coding DNA: TGTACCAGCGGTTTACAGGGGGATGAGCAGTTCTTC.

This clonotype was seen many times. The chain is built from TRBV14 and TRBJ1-5; the D is unclear. This CDR3 is built from 13 residues. Trimming left V 3 bases short and J 5 bases short, with 8 bases between. Germline V gene sequence: CDR1 SGHDN, CDR2 FVKESK. The CDR3 DNA reads as TGTGCCAGCAGCCACGGGGAGTATCAGCCCCAGCATTTT. Protein sequence: CASSHGEYQPQHF.

In the case of this clonotype: One base away lies a much larger clone, so this may be a sequencing read error. The rearrangement joins TRBV20-1 to TRBJ2-1, with 7 bases fitting TRBD2. In germline, CDR1 is DFQATT, CDR2 SNEGSKA (reference sequence). This CDR3 region has 16 residues. V was pared by 4 bases and J by 7 bases, with 16 bases of the junction left unmatched. CDR3 region: CSAIGTTGSSRNEQFF. CDR3 coding DNA: TGCAGTGCTATCGGGACTACCGGGAGCTCTCGTAATGAGCAGTTCTTC.

In regard to this clonotype: One end of the junction varies from germline; a read error may be responsible. V and J are TRBV11-2 and TRBJ1-4; unclear D gene. In germline, CDR1 is SGHAT, CDR2 FQNNGV. The CDR3 sequence is 14 residues long. The CDR3 nucleotides are TGTGCCAGCAGCTTAGTAATGGCTGATGAAAAACTGCTTTTT. Residues: CASSLVMADEKLLF.

The chain recombines TRBV28 with TRBJ1-1; 9 nucleotides line up with TRBD1. The CDR3 covers 15 residues. V lost 7 bases and J lost 4; bases outside the gene matches: 10. The germline V gene encodes CDR1 MDHEN and CDR2 SYDVKM. CDR3 sequence reads: CASIWPGQGGTEAFF. The CDR3 coding sequence is TGTGCCAGCATCTGGCCGGGACAGGGAGGCACTGAAGCTTTCTTT.

V and J are TRBV5-1 and TRBJ2-7; D is unclear. Trimming stripped 2 bases from V and 4 bases from J, with 7 bases between. The CDR3 runs 12 residues. The germline gives CDR1 SGHRS, CDR2 YFSETQ. This CDR3 is CASSLLQYEQYF. The CDR3 DNA follows: TGCGCCAGCAGCTTATTACAGTACGAGCAGTACTTC.

As regards this clonotype: Just one base apart from a much larger clone, this may be a read error. This chain connects TRBV6-6 to TRBJ2-5; D is possibly TRBD2 (7 bases). The CDR3 sequence is 16 residues long. Germline assignment: CDR1 MNHNY and CDR2 SVGAGI (reference sequence). CDR3 sequence (DNA): TGTGCCAGCAGTTACCCCCAGGGGCGGGGGCAAGAGACCCAGAACTTC. It translates to CASSYPQGRGQETQNF.

This clonotype was detected many times. This chain uses TRBV6-2 or TRBV6-3 with TRBJ2-3; no reliable D call. The V end was cut by 4 bases, the J end by 4 bases, with 15 bases between. CDR1 is MNHEY, CDR2 SVGEGT, per germline. CDR3 length: 15 residues. The CDR3 here is CASSWEARSSDTQYF. In DNA, the CDR3 is TGTGCCAGCAGTTGGGAAGCTAGGAGTTCAGATACGCAGTATTTT.

With regard to this clonotype: Given a much more abundant clone one base away, this may be a read error. V and J are TRBV12-3 or TRBV12-4 and TRBJ1-3; 9 nucleotides line up with TRBD1. The CDR3 consists of 15 residues. After removal of 2 bases from V and 8 bases from J, the junction contained 7 bases not matched to a gene. CDR3 in DNA: TGTGCCAGCAGTTTAATGGTGACAGGGGGAGACACCATATATTTT. Translated, it gives CASSLMVTGGDTIYF.

This clonotype was seen ten or more times. V is TRBV12-3 or TRBV12-4 and J is TRBJ2-3; 9 bases agree with TRBD1. With V trimmed by 5 bases and J by 3 bases, 6 bases remained unmatched. The CDR3 is 15 amino acids. Here the CDR3 DNA reads TGTGCCAGCAGTGGAAACAGGGGGCAAACAGATACGCAGTATTTT. This gives the protein CASSGNRGQTDTQYF.

About this clonotype itself: Relative to the germline gene, one junction end is altered; a read error may explain this. The genes are TRBV12-3 or TRBV12-4 and TRBJ1-5; tentatively, D is TRBD1 (5 bases). The CDR3 has 14 amino acids. The DNA for the CDR3 is TGTGCCATCAGTGACACAGGCGGTAATCAGCCCCAGCATTTC. It translates to CAISDTGGNQPQHF.

Notes on this clonotype: An end of the junction does not agree with germline; a read error may underlie this. CDR3: CSVSGRYSYNEQFF. In DNA, the CDR3 is TGCAGTGTTAGTGGGAGATACTCCTACAATGAGCAATTCTTC. The chain uses TRBV20-1 and TRBJ2-1, with D possibly matching TRBD2 (5 bases). CDR1 and CDR2 (germline): DFQATT, SNEGSKA (reference sequence). CDR3 length: 14 residues.

A few counts support this clonotype. This clone may be a read error of a much larger clone one base away. J is TRBJ2-2 and V is TRBV6-5; TRBD2 aligns across 10 bases. The CDR3 covers 14 residues. Germline V CDR1 and CDR2: MNHEY, SVGAGI. CDR3 sequence reads: CASGSGRNAGELFF. In DNA, the CDR3 is TGTGCCAGCGGTAGCGGGAGGAACGCCGGGGAGCTGTTTTTT.

The chain joins TRBV11-2 to TRBJ2-2, with 7 nucleotides matching TRBD1. With 8 bases clipped from V and 7 bases from J, the junction kept 7 bases outside the gene matches. This CDR3 is built from 13 residues. Germline CDR1 reads SGHAT; CDR2 reads FQNNGV. The CDR3 is CASCIQGIGELFF. CDR3 DNA sequence: TGTGCCAGCTGCATACAGGGGATCGGGGAGCTGTTTTTT.

The genes are TRBV12-3 or TRBV12-4 and TRBJ2-3; D is unclear. The V end was cut by 4 bases, the J end by 5 bases, with 10 bases between. The CDR3 has 13 residues. CDR3 amino acids: CASSSSKGDTQYF. The CDR3, as DNA: TGTGCCAGCAGTTCCAGTAAGGGAGATACGCAGTATTTT.

In regard to this clonotype: A much larger clone is a single base away; this may be a read error. The chain is built from TRBV6-1 and TRBJ1-5, with TRBD1 as a possible D gene (5 bases). CDR3 length: 14 amino acids. V lost 6 bases to trimming and J lost 6 bases, with 15 bases between them. In germline, CDR1 is MNHNS, CDR2 SASEGT. The CDR3 sequence is CASSLGVFSQPQHF. The CDR3 DNA is TGTGCCAGCAGCCTAGGGGTGTTCAGTCAGCCCCAGCATTTT.

As concerns this clonotype: One end of the junction varies from germline; a read error may be responsible. This rearrangement joins TRBV10-3 to TRBJ2-1, with D possibly being TRBD2 (6 bases). The CDR3 sequence is 13 residues long. CDR1 and CDR2 (germline): ENHRY, SYGVKD. The CDR3 spells CAISEEGDNEQFF. CDR3 in DNA: TGTGCGATCAGTGAGGAGGGAGACAATGAGCAGTTCTTC.

This clonotype was counted ten times or more. V is TRBV11-2 and J is TRBJ1-6; D is undetermined. Between the trimmed V and J ends, which lost 1 base and 5 bases, there was a span of 6 bases. The germline CDR1 and CDR2 sequences are SGHAT and FQNNGV. This CDR3 is built from 14 residues. The CDR3 region has the DNA TGTGCCAGCAGCTTAGCATGGGATAATTCACCCCTCCACTTT. Its translation is CASSLAWDNSPLHF.

This clonotype came up a few times. A read error is possible here, since a much larger clone lies one base away. The chain couples TRBV20-1 to TRBJ2-7; the D gene is possibly TRBD2 (6 bases). CDR1 is DFQATT, CDR2 SNEGSKA, per germline (reference sequence). The CDR3 runs 13 residues. Trimming cost V 7 bases and J 3 bases, with 16 bases left between them. The CDR3: CSVPRDFSYEQYF. CDR3 nucleotide sequence: TGCAGTGTTCCACGGGACTTTAGCTACGAGCAGTACTTC.

Concerning this clonotype: Mismatch with germline at one junction end may stem from a read error. V and J are TRBV29-1 and TRBJ2-3, with TRBD1 identical over 7 bases. Germline V gene data show CDR1 as SQVTM and CDR2 as ANQGSEA. This CDR3 contains 15 residues. CDR3 sequence: CSVDRIQGSTDTRYF. CDR3 nucleotide sequence: TGTAGCGTTGACCGCATACAGGGGTCCACAGATACGCGGTATTTT.

CDR3 sequence reads: CSVSQGVEQTQYF. The CDR3 bases are TGCAGCGTTTCGCAGGGTGTGGAACAGACCCAGTACTTC. V and J are TRBV29-1 and TRBJ2-5, with D possibly being TRBD1 (5 bases). CDR1 and CDR2 from the germline V gene are SQVTM and ANQGSEA. This CDR3 region has 13 residues. The V gene lost 5 bases and the J gene lost 6 bases, with 16 bases spanning the gap.

On this clonotype: The final CDR3 position lacks the conserved phenylalanine or tryptophan, pointing to a likely read error. The chain uses TRBV12-3 or TRBV12-4 and TRBJ1-4, with a weak D call TRBD1 (6 bases). CDR3 size: 15 residues. Trimming left V 6 bases short and J 7 bases short, with 18 bases between. As DNA, the CDR3 is TGTGCCAGCAGCCTACAGGGTGGCATGGGTGAAAAACTGTTTTGT. It yields the protein CASSLQGGMGEKLFC.